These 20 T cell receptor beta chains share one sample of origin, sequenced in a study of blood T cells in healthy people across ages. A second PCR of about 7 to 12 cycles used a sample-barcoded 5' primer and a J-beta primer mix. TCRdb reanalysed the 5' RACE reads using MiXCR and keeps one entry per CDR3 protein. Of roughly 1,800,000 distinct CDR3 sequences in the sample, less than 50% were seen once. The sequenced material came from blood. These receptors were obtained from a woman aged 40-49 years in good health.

In nucleotides, the CDR3 is TGTGCCAGCAGTGATCCCGGACTAGCGGGGGCCTACAATGAGCAGTTCTTC. Translating gives CASSDPGLAGAYNEQFF. This rearrangement joins TRBV2 to TRBJ2-1; 13 nucleotides agree with TRBD2. Per germline, CDR1 SNHLY and CDR2 FYNNEI. V was clipped by 3 bases and J by 2 bases; unmatched bases: 4. CDR3 length: 17 residues.

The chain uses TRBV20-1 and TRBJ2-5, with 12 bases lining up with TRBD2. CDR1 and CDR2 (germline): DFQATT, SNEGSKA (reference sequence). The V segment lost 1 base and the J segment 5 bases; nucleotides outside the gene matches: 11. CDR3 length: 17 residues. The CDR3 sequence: CSARVLASGGAMETQYF. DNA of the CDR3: TGCAGTGCTAGAGTCCTGGCTAGCGGGGGGGCAATGGAGACCCAGTACTTC.

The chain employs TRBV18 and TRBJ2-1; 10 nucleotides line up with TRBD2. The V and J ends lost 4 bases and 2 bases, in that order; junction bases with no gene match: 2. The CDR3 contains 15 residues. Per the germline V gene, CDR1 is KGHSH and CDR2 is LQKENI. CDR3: CASSQRGGPYNEQFF. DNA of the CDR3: TGTGCCAGCTCACAGCGGGGGGGCCCCTACAATGAGCAGTTCTTC.

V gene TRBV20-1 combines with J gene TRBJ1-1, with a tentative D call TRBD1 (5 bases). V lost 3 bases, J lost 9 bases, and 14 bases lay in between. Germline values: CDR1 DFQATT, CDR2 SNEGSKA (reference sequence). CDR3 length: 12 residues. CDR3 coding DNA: TGCAGTGCTAGGGGGGGAGCCCCGAAAGCTTTCTTT. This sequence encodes CSARGGAPKAFF.

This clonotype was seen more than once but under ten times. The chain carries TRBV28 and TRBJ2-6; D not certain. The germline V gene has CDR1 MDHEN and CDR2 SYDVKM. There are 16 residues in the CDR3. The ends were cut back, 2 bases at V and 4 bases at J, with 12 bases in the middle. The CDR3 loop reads CASSLGTLPGANVLTF. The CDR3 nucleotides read TGTGCCAGCAGTTTAGGTACACTCCCCGGGGCCAACGTCCTGACTTTC. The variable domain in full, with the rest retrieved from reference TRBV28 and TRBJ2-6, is DVKVTQSSRYLVKRTGEKVFLECVQDMDHENMFWYRQDPGLGLRLIYFSYDVKMKEKGDIPEGYSVSREKKERFSLILESASTNQTSMYLCASSLGTLPGANVLTFGAGSRLTVL.

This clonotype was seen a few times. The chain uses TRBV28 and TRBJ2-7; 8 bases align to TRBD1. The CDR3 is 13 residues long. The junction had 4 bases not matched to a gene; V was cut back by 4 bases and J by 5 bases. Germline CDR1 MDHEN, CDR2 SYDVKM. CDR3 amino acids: CASSSRGPHEQYF. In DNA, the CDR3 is TGTGCCAGCAGTTCCAGGGGGCCCCACGAGCAGTACTTC.

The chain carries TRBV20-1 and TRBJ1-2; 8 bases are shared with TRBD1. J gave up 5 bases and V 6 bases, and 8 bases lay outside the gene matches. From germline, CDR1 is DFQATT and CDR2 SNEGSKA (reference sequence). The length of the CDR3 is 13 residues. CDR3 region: CSAQGALVYGYTF. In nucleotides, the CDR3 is TGCAGTGCCCAGGGGGCTCTGGTTTATGGCTACACCTTC.

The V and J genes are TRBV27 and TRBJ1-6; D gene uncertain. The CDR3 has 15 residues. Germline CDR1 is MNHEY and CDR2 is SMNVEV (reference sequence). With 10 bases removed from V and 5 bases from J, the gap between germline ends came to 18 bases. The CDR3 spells CATTLRWGNNSPLHF. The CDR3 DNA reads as TGTGCCACAACCCTTCGGTGGGGAAATAATTCACCCCTCCACTTT.

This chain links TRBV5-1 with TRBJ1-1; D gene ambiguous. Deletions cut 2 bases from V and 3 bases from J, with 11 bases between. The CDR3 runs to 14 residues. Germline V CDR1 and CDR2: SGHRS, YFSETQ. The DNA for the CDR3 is TGCGCCAGCAGCTTCGGGTCATACGACACTGAAGCTTTCTTT. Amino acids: CASSFGSYDTEAFF.

The CDR3 nucleotides are TGTGCCAGCAGTGAATTTTTCGTTAGGGGGCCAACAACTAATGAAAAACTGTTTTTT. This translates into CASSEFFVRGPTTNEKLFF. V usage is TRBV6-1 and J usage is TRBJ1-4; 7 nucleotides align to TRBD1. Germline assignment: CDR1 MNHNS and CDR2 SASEGT. Trimming cost V 2 bases and J 0 bases; bases outside gene matches: 12. CDR3 size: 19 residues.

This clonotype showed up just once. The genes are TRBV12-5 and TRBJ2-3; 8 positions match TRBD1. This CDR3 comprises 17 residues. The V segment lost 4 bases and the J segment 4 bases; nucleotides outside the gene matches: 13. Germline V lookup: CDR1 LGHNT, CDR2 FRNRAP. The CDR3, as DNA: TGTGCTAGTGGTTCAGGGGCAGGGGGCATATTGGCAGATACGCAGTATTTT. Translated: CASGSGAGGILADTQYF.

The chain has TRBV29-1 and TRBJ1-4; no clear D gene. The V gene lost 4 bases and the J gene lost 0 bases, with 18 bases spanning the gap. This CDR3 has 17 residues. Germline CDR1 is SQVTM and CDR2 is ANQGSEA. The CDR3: CSVVGGFGGSTNEKLFF. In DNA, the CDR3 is TGCAGCGTTGTTGGTGGGTTTGGCGGTTCAACTAATGAAAAACTGTTTTTT.

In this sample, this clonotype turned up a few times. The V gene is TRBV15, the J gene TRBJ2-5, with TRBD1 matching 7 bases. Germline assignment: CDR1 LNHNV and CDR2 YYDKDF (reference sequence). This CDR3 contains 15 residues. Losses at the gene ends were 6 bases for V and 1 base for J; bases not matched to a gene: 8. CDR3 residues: CATSGDRRFQETQYF. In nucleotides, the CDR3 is TGTGCCACCAGTGGGGACAGAAGATTCCAAGAGACCCAGTACTTC. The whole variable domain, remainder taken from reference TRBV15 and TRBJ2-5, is DAMVIQNPRYQVTQFGKPVTLSCSQTLNHNVMYWYQQKSSQAPKLLFHYYDKDFNNEADTPDNFQSRRPNTSFCFLDIRSPGLGDTAMYLCATSGDRRFQETQYFGPGTRLLVL.

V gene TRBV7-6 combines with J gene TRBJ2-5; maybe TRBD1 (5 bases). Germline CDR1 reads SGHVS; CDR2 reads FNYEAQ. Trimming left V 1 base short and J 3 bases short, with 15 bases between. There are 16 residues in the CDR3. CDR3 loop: CASSLVRWEGEETQYF. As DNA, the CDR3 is TGTGCCAGCAGCTTAGTTCGGTGGGAAGGGGAAGAGACCCAGTACTTC.

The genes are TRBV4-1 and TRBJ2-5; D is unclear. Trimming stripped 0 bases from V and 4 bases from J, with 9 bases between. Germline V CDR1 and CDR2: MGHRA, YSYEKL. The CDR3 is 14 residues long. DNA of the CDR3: TGCGCCAGCAGCCAAGATCGAAGGGTAGAGACCCAGTACTTC. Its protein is CASSQDRRVETQYF.

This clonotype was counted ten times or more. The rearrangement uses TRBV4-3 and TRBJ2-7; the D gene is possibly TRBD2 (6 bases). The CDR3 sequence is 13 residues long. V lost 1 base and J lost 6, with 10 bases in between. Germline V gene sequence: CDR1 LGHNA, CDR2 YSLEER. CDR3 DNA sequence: TGCGCCAGCAGCCAAGTCTTGGGGGGCGAGCAGTACTTC. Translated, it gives CASSQVLGGEQYF.

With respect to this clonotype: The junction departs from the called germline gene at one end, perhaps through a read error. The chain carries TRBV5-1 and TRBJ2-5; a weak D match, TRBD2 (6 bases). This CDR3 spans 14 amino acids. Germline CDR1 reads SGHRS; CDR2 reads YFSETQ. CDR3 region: CAGSYGGTQETQYF. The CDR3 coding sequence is TGCGCCGGCAGCTATGGGGGGACCCAAGAGACCCAGTACTTC.

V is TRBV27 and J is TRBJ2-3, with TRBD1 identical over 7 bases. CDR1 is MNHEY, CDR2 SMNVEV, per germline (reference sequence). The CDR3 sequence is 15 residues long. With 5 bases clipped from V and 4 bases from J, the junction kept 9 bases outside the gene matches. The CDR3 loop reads CASSPGTEWADTQYF. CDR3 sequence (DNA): TGTGCCAGCAGTCCCGGGACAGAGTGGGCAGATACGCAGTATTTT.

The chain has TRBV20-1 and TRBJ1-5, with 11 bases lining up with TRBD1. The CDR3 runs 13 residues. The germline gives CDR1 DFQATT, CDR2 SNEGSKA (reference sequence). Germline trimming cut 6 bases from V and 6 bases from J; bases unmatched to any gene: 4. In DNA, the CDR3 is TGCAGTGCCCTGGACAGGGGGCCTCAGCCCCAGCATTTT. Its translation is CSALDRGPQPQHF.

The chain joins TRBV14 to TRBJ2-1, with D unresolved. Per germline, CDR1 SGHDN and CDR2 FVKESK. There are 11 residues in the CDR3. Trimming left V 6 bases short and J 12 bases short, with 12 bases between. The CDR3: CASSQKNLQFF. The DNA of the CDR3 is TGTGCCAGCAGTCAAAAGAACCTGCAGTTCTTC.